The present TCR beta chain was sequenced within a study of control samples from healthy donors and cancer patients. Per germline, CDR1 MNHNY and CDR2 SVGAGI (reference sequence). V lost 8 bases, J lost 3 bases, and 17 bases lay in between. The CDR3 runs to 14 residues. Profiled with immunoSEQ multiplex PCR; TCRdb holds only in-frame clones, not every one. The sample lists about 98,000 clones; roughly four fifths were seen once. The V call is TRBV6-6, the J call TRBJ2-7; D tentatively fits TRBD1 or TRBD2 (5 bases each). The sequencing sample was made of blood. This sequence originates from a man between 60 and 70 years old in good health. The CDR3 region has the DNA TGTGCCAGCGGGGCCCGGGACCCCGACTACGAGCAGTACTTC. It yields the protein CASGARDPDYEQYF.